This T cell receptor (beta chain) is drawn from a study of CD8+ T cells in alopecia areata. As the sequencing template, cDNA was produced by extracting RNA and reverse transcribing it. The method was immunoSEQ multiplex PCR; TCRdb's version includes in-frame clones alone and lacks a portion of them. This sample has some 100,000 clones, with 58% found just once. Indicated treatment: oral pan-JAK inhibitor, 5-10 mg twice daily. Trimming pared 8 bases from V and 2 bases from J, leaving 18 bases between. Germline CDR1 LNHNV, CDR2 YYDKDF (reference sequence). CDR3 length: 15 residues. The chain recombines TRBV15 with TRBJ1-1; no clear D. Source: CD8+ T cells sorted from blood, taken at week 4, from a patient treated with tofacitinib. The TCR was taken from a human donor with alopecia areata. CDR3 residues: CATEHPGDSNTEAFF. The CDR3 coding sequence is TGTGCCACCGAGCACCCCGGAGACTCAAACACTGAAGCTTTCTTT.